This T cell receptor (beta chain) was captured in a study of CD8+ T cells in alopecia areata. Worth noting for this clone: As yet, its antigen is unknown.

Study findings and constraints: Possibly because of HLA-related factors, TCR sharing was less clear across patients than in mice.

RNA was isolated and reverse transcribed to cDNA, the sequencing template. TCRdb's table, derived via immunoSEQ multiplex PCR, lists solely in-frame clones and lacks some. The table records about 150,000 clones, 45% to 65% of them present only once. The treatment denotes: oral pan-JAK inhibitor, 5-10 mg twice daily. Germline CDR1 is MNHEY and CDR2 is SVGAGI. The ends lost 4 bases at V and 3 bases at J; junction bases unmatched: 6. This CDR3 comprises 16 residues. The material sequenced was CD8+ T cells sorted from blood, taken at week 4, from a patient treated with tofacitinib. This clonotype originated in a human donor with alopecia areata. The chain carries TRBV6-5 and TRBJ1-1; 12 bases fit TRBD1. The CDR3 DNA reads TGTGCCAGCAGTTCGCCGGGACAGGGGGCTGACACTGAAGCTTTCTTT. As protein: CASSSPGQGADTEAFF.